Listed here are 17 T cell receptor beta chains from one sample, sequenced in a study of T cell changes during pregnancy in multiple sclerosis (dated by TCRdb to between 2018 and 2020). The protocol used for the library was the immunoSEQ multiplex PCR assay. TCRdb retrieved this table from immuneACCESS and kept in-frame rearrangements only. Not all clones are present; in checked studies, unresolved V genes account for under half, and no reason is known for the remainder. This sample holds approximately 79,000 clones; about 92% were observed only once. Roughly 0.21% of the sample is held by the ten biggest clonotypes. Sequencing used CD4+ T cells from peripheral blood mononuclear cells, obtained before pregnancy. The receptors shown here come from a female donor with multiple sclerosis, enrolled in a pregnancy study.

This chain uses TRBV28 with TRBJ1-1; D remains unclear. The CDR3 sequence is 14 residues long. The V end was cut by 1 base, the J end by 7 bases, with 13 bases between. Germline V gene sequence: CDR1 MDHEN, CDR2 SYDVKM. The CDR3 spells CASSLFGHGYEAFF. The CDR3 nucleotides are TGTGCCAGCAGTTTATTTGGGCATGGATATGAAGCTTTCTTT.

The gene calls are TRBV28 and TRBJ2-1, with D perhaps matching TRBD2 (5 bases). Germline CDR1 is MDHEN and CDR2 is SYDVKM. This CDR3 has 15 amino acids. Trimming stripped 7 bases from V and 6 bases from J, with 19 bases between. DNA of the CDR3: TGTGCCAGCAACTCAGGCGGCGGCGGGTTCAATGAGCAGTTCTTC. Its protein is CASNSGGGGFNEQFF.

The chain links TRBV19 to TRBJ1-1; D gene ambiguous. This CDR3 is 14 amino acids long. Germline CDR1 reads LNHDA; CDR2 reads SQIVND (reference sequence). The V and J ends lost 3 bases and 4 bases respectively, with 12 bases between them. The CDR3 DNA reads TGTGCCAGTAGTATCGGGGAGGTGGGCACTGAAGCTTTCTTT. Its protein product is CASSIGEVGTEAFF.

To note about this clone: Germline is not matched at one junction end, which may reflect a read error. This chain links TRBV6-1 with TRBJ2-7; tentative D call: TRBD2 (5 bases). Germline V gene sequence: CDR1 MNHNS, CDR2 SASEGT. CDR3 length equals 11 residues. The CDR3, as DNA: TGTGCCAGCAGTGAGTTTGGGATGGAGGACTTC. Translation: CASSEFGMEDF.

The gene calls are TRBV5-1 and TRBJ2-1, with TRBD1 matching over 9 bases. The CDR3 is 14 residues long. The V segment lost 4 bases and the J segment 4 bases; nucleotides outside the gene matches: 3. Germline CDR1 reads SGHRS; CDR2 reads YFSETQ. DNA of the CDR3: TGCGCCAGCAGCCCGGACAGGGGTTACAATGAGCAGTTCTTC. It translates to CASSPDRGYNEQFF.

V and J are TRBV11-2 and TRBJ1-5; TRBD1 is a possible D gene (5 bases). The CDR3 runs 14 residues. CDR1 SGHAT and CDR2 FQNNGV come from the germline V gene. V was clipped by 3 bases and J by 4 bases, with 10 bases between them. CDR3 sequence reads: CASSFGGINQPQHF. The CDR3 DNA is TGTGCCAGCAGCTTCGGGGGGATAAATCAGCCCCAGCATTTT.

The chain combines TRBV30 with TRBJ2-2, with 8 bases identical to TRBD1. CDR3 size: 15 residues. Per the germline V gene, CDR1 is GTSNPN and CDR2 is SVGIG (reference sequence). V lost 5 bases, J lost 0 bases, and 5 bases stayed unmatched. For the CDR3, the DNA is TGTGCCTGGGGACAGGGATGGGCGAACACCGGGGAGCTGTTTTTT. This sequence encodes CAWGQGWANTGELFF.

The genes are TRBV7-8 and TRBJ2-5; 8 positions match TRBD2. This CDR3 has 14 amino acids. J was trimmed by 3 bases and V by 4 bases; bases with no gene match: 4. CDR1 is SGHVS, CDR2 FQNEAQ, per germline. For the CDR3, the DNA is TGTGCCAGCAGCTCTGGACTAGCAGAAGAGACCCAGTACTTC. Amino acid sequence: CASSSGLAEETQYF.

The chain links TRBV6-6 to TRBJ1-2, with 7 bases aligning to TRBD1. The V and J ends lost 6 bases and 0 bases, in that order; junction bases with no gene match: 4. The CDR3 totals 14 residues. CDR1 and CDR2 (germline): MNHNY, SVGAGI (reference sequence). As DNA, the CDR3 is TGTGCCAGCAGCCAGGGACAGACTAACTATGGCTACACCTTC. Its translation: CASSQGQTNYGYTF.

This clone was counted once. CDR3 region: CASSPGGGEVGVFF. DNA of the CDR3: TGCGCCAGCAGCCCCGGCGGGGGGGAGGTAGGGGTTTTCTTT. V is TRBV5-1 and J is TRBJ1-1; D is possibly TRBD1 (5 bases). V was shortened by 4 bases and J by 13 bases, with 23 bases between the two germline ends. This CDR3 spans 14 amino acids. Germline-derived CDR1 and CDR2 are SGHRS and YFSETQ.

This chain links TRBV10-3 with TRBJ2-1, with 7 bases fitting TRBD2. The CDR3 has 15 amino acids. Germline V gives CDR1 ENHRY, CDR2 SYGVKD. V lost 0 bases, J lost 8 bases, and 7 bases stayed unmatched. In nucleotides, the CDR3 is TGTGCCATCAGTGAGTCGGTGACTAGCAGCGATGAGCAGTTCTTC. This gives the protein CAISESVTSSDEQFF.

The chain is built from TRBV28 and TRBJ2-7; the match to TRBD2 covers 13 bases. After removal of 4 bases from V and 2 bases from J, the junction contained 8 bases not matched to a gene. The CDR3 totals 17 residues. The V gene's germline CDR1 is MDHEN and CDR2 SYDVKM. CDR3 sequence reads: CASSSQQGLAGTYEQYF. Here the CDR3 DNA reads TGTGCCAGCAGTTCCCAACAGGGACTAGCGGGGACCTACGAGCAGTACTTC.

The rearrangement joins TRBV5-4 to TRBJ2-3, with D uncertain. The CDR3 is made up of 16 amino acids. The germline V gene has CDR1 SGHNT and CDR2 YYREEE (reference sequence). Trimming stripped 0 bases from V and 0 bases from J, with 11 bases between. The CDR3 region is CASSLEIARSTDTQYF. CDR3 bases: TGTGCCAGCAGCTTGGAGATAGCCAGAAGCACAGATACGCAGTATTTT.

The V call is TRBV19, the J call TRBJ1-2; perhaps TRBD1 as D (6 bases). This CDR3 region has 14 residues. Trimming shortened V by 2 bases and J by 6 bases, and 13 bases separated the two germline ends. Germline CDR1 is LNHDA and CDR2 is SQIVND (reference sequence). The CDR3 is CASSILTGYDGYTF. The CDR3 DNA sequence: TGTGCCAGTAGTATACTTACAGGGTACGATGGCTACACCTTC.

The chain has TRBV5-1 and TRBJ2-5; possible D gene TRBD1, 6 bases. The CDR3 has 16 residues. Germline V gives CDR1 SGHRS, CDR2 YFSETQ. V was pared by 5 bases and J by 4 bases, with 21 bases between. For the CDR3, the DNA is TGCGCCAGCAGGATTGGGGGCAAAGGGTATGGAGAGACCCAGTACTTC. Amino acid sequence: CASRIGGKGYGETQYF.

The gene calls are TRBV11-2 and TRBJ1-1, with D perhaps matching TRBD1 (6 bases). V shed 4 bases and J shed 0 bases, with 12 bases lying between them. Per germline, CDR1 SGHAT and CDR2 FQNNGV. This CDR3 spans 15 amino acids. The CDR3 DNA follows: TGTGCCAGCAGCTCACAAGGACAGATGAACACTGAAGCTTTCTTT. Translated: CASSSQGQMNTEAFF. Drawing the rest from reference TRBV11-2 and TRBJ1-1, the complete variable domain is EAGVAQSPRYKIIEKRQSVAFWCNPISGHATLYWYQQILGQGPKLLIQFQNNGVVDDSQLPKDRFSAERLKGVDSTLKIQPAKLEDSAVYLCASSSQGQMNTEAFFGQGTRLTVV.

The gene calls are TRBV5-1 and TRBJ1-3, with D perhaps TRBD1 (5 bases). The CDR3 consists of 18 residues. CDR1 and CDR2 (germline): SGHRS, YFSETQ. Deletions cut 0 bases from V and 0 bases from J, with 16 bases between. The DNA for the CDR3 is TGCGCCAGCAGCTTGGTATTGGGGGGAGCCTTCTCTGGAAACACCATATATTTT. Translated, it gives CASSLVLGGAFSGNTIYF.